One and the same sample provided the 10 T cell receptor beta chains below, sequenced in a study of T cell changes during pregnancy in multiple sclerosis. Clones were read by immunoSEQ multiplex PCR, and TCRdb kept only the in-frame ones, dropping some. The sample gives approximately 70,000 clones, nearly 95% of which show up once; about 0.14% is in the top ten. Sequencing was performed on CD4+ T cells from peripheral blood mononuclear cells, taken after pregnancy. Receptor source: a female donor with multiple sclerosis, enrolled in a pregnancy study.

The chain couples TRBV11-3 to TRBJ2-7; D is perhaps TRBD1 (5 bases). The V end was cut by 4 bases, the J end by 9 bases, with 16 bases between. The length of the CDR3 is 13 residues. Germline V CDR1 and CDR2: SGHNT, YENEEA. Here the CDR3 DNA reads TGTGCCAGCAGCTCAAATTTGGACACCCCGCAGTACTTC. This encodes CASSSNLDTPQYF.

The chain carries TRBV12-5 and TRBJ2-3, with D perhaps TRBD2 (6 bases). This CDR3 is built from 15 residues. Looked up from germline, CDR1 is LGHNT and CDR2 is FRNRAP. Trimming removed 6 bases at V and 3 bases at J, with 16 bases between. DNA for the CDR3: TGTGCTAGTGGCACATATGGGGGGAAAACAGATACGCAGTATTTT. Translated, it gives CASGTYGGKTDTQYF.

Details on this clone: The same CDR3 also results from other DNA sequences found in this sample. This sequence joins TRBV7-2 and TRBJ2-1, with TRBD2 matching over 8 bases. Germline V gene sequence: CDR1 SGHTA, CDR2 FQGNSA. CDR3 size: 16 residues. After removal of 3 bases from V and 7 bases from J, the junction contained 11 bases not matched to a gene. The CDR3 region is CASSFLPGTRVNEQFF. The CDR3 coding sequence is TGTGCCAGCAGCTTCCTCCCCGGGACTAGGGTGAATGAGCAGTTCTTC.

CDR3: CASHAAGTDTQYF. CDR3 bases: TGTGCCAGCCACGCGGCCGGCACAGATACGCAGTATTTT. The gene calls are TRBV28 and TRBJ2-3; D is undetermined. CDR1 and CDR2 (germline): MDHEN, SYDVKM. The V gene lost 8 bases and the J gene lost 1 base, with 10 bases spanning the gap. This CDR3 is 13 amino acids long.

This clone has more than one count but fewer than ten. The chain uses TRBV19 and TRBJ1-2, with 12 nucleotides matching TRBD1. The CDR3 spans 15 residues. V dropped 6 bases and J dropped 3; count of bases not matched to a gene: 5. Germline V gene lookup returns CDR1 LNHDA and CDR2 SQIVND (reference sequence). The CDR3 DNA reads TGTGCCAGTAGCACTGGGACAGGGGGCGACTATGGCTACACCTTC. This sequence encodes CASSTGTGGDYGYTF.

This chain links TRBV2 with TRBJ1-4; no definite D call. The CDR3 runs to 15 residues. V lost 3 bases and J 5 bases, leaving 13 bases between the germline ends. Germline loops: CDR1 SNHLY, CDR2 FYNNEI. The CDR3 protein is CASSEGGLGNEKLFF. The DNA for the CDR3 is TGTGCCAGCAGTGAGGGAGGGTTGGGGAATGAAAAACTGTTTTTT.

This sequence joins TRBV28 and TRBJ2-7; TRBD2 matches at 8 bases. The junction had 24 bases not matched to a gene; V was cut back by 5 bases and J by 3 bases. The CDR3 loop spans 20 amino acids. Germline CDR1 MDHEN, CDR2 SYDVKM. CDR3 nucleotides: TGTGCCAGCAGTGGGGTGGAAGCGGGAGCCCTTTCCCTCACCGTCTACGAGCAGTACTTC. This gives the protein CASSGVEAGALSLTVYEQYF.

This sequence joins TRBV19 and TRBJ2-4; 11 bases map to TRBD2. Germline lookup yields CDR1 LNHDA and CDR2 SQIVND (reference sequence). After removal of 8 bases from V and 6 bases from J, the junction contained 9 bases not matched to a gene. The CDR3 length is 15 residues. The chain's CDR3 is CASAPLAGEVNIQYF. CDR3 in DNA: TGTGCCAGTGCCCCACTAGCGGGAGAGGTAAACATTCAGTACTTC.

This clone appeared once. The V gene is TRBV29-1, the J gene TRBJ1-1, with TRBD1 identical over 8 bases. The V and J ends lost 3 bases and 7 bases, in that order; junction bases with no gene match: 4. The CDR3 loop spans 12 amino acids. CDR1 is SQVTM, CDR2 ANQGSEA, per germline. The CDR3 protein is CSVDHRGDEAFF. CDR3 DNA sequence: TGCAGCGTTGACCACAGGGGGGATGAAGCTTTCTTT.

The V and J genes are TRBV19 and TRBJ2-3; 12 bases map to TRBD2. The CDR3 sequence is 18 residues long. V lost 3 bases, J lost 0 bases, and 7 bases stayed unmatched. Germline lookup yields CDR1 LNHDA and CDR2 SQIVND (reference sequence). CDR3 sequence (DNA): TGTGCCAGTAGTATGTTAAAACTAGCGGGGGGTAGCACAGATACGCAGTATTTT. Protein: CASSMLKLAGGSTDTQYF. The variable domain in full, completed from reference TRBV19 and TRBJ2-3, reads DGGITQSPKYLFRKEGQNVTLSCEQNLNHDAMYWYRQDPGQGLRLIYYSQIVNDFQKGDIAEGYSVSREKKESFPLTVTSAQKNPTAFYLCASSMLKLAGGSTDTQYFGPGTRLTVL.